Below, 28 T cell receptor beta chains from the same sample are listed, as sequenced in a study of blood T cell repertoires in COVID-19. Using immunoSEQ multiplex PCR, the repertoire was profiled, and TCRdb retains in-frame clones only, with some absent. The sample holds fewer than 60,000 clones, more than 90% seen once. The material sequenced was peripheral blood. The receptors were sampled from a human donor in a cohort sampled during active COVID-19.

The chain links TRBV5-5 to TRBJ2-7, with D unclear. The CDR3 contains 11 residues. CDR1 SGHKS and CDR2 YYEKEE come from the germline V gene (reference sequence). V was pared by 3 bases and J by 2 bases, with 3 bases between. CDR3: CASSSAYEQYV. The CDR3 DNA reads TGTGCCAGCAGCTCAGCCTACGAGCAGTACGTC.

The chain uses TRBV19 and TRBJ1-4; a weak D match, TRBD1 (5 bases). Germline V CDR1 and CDR2: LNHDA, SQIVND (reference sequence). V lost 6 bases and J 3 bases, leaving 17 bases between the germline ends. This CDR3 contains 16 residues. The CDR3 sequence: CASSSIAGGANEKLFF. DNA for the CDR3: TGTGCCAGTAGCTCTATAGCTGGGGGGGCTAATGAAAAACTGTTTTTT.

The V gene is TRBV15, the J gene TRBJ1-6; D unclear. CDR1 LNHNV and CDR2 YYDKDF come from the germline V gene (reference sequence). Trimming stripped 1 base from V and 0 bases from J, with 4 bases between. The CDR3 covers 15 residues. For the CDR3, the DNA is TGTGCCACCAGCAGAGCTGTCTCCTATAATTCACCCCTCCACTTT. It specifies CATSRAVSYNSPLHF.

The chain recombines TRBV7-3 with TRBJ2-2, with a weak D call TRBD1 (6 bases). The CDR3 covers 15 residues. Trimming stripped 6 bases from V and 2 bases from J, with 13 bases between. CDR1 and CDR2 from the germline V gene are SGHTA and FQGTGA. CDR3 region: CASSKGDLNTGELFF. In DNA form, the CDR3 reads TGTGCCAGCAGTAAGGGGGACCTTAACACCGGGGAGCTGTTTTTT.

The rearrangement links TRBV29-1 to TRBJ1-1; the D is unclear. Germline V gives CDR1 SQVTM, CDR2 ANQGSEA. Trimming stripped 4 bases from V and 1 base from J, with 7 bases between. The CDR3 is 12 amino acids. Written as DNA, the CDR3 is TGCAGCGTTGGGGAGGGGAACACTGAAGCTTTCTTT. Translating gives CSVGEGNTEAFF.

This chain uses TRBV11-2 with TRBJ2-7; a weak D match, TRBD2 (5 bases). V lost 5 bases, J lost 3 bases, and 26 bases lay in between. The CDR3 spans 18 residues. Germline V gene lookup returns CDR1 SGHAT and CDR2 FQNNGV. In DNA, the CDR3 is TGTGCCAGCAGCCTCTCGGGGTGGAAACAAACCGATAGCTACGAGCAGTACGTC. It yields the protein CASSLSGWKQTDSYEQYV.

The chain carries TRBV5-1 and TRBJ1-5; 9 bases fit TRBD1. After removal of 0 bases from V and 5 bases from J, the junction contained 6 bases not matched to a gene. Germline loops: CDR1 SGHRS, CDR2 YFSETQ. There are 16 residues in the CDR3. CDR3 coding DNA: TGCGCCAGCAGCTTGGGGGGGACAGGGCAGCATCAGCCCCAGCATTTT. Translating it yields CASSLGGTGQHQPQHF.

CDR3 amino acids: CASSLGGGSGNTIYF. CDR3 bases: TGTGCCAGCAGCTTAGGAGGGGGCTCTGGAAACACCATATATTTT. The chain couples TRBV11-2 to TRBJ1-3, with D maybe TRBD1 (6 bases). CDR1 SGHAT and CDR2 FQNNGV come from the germline V gene. This CDR3 spans 15 amino acids. Deletions cut 1 base from V and 0 bases from J, with 7 bases between.

This chain joins TRBV3-1 (or the pseudogene TRBV3-2) and TRBJ2-6, with TRBD2 identical over 7 bases. This CDR3 region has 16 residues. Germline values: CDR1 LGHDT, CDR2 YNNKEL (reference sequence). The J segment lost 2 bases and the V segment lost 4 bases, leaving 5 bases of the junction unmatched. The CDR3 nucleotides read TGTGCCAGCAGCCCACGGGGGGTTCCTGGGGCCAACGTCCTGACTTTC. Translated: CASSPRGVPGANVLTF.

The gene calls are TRBV19 and TRBJ1-2, with D tentatively TRBD1 (6 bases). The germline gives CDR1 LNHDA, CDR2 SQIVND (reference sequence). The CDR3 is made up of 11 amino acids. V was shortened by 8 bases and J by 7 bases, with 11 bases between the two germline ends. The CDR3 sequence is CASALGGGYTF. The CDR3 region has the DNA TGTGCCAGTGCCTTAGGGGGTGGCTACACCTTC.

The V call is TRBV10-3, the J call TRBJ1-1, with 9 bases aligning to TRBD1. The CDR3 loop spans 15 amino acids. Losses at the gene ends were 4 bases for V and 7 bases for J; bases not matched to a gene: 10. Germline V gene lookup returns CDR1 ENHRY and CDR2 SYGVKD. CDR3 DNA sequence: TGTGCCATCAGTGGACAGGGGGGCAAAGTGAGTGAAGCTTTCTTT. Its protein is CAISGQGGKVSEAFF.

CDR3: CASGDREAEKLFF. CDR3 nucleotide sequence: TGTGCCAGCGGGGACAGGGAGGCCGAAAAACTGTTTTTT. The chain uses TRBV25-1 and TRBJ1-4, with 9 positions matching TRBD1. The CDR3 covers 13 residues. The V gene's germline CDR1 is MGHDK and CDR2 SYGVNS. V shed 8 bases and J 8 bases; nucleotides not matched to a gene: 6.

The rearrangement links TRBV28 to TRBJ2-7; the match to TRBD2 covers 9 bases. V shed 5 bases and J 1 base; nucleotides not matched to a gene: 0. The CDR3 is 13 amino acids. The V gene's germline CDR1 is MDHEN and CDR2 SYDVKM. Written as DNA, the CDR3 is TGTGCCAGCAGTCTAGCGGGGTCCTACGAGCAGTACTTC. The encoded protein is CASSLAGSYEQYF.

The rearrangement links TRBV7-2 to TRBJ2-5; 7 nucleotides match TRBD2. CDR1 and CDR2 (germline): SGHTA, FQGNSA. The CDR3 sequence is 17 residues long. The junction had 12 bases not matched to a gene; V was cut back by 3 bases and J by 2 bases. DNA of the CDR3: TGTGCCAGCAGCTTTTCATCGAGTGCGGGAGAACAAGAGACCCAGTACTTC. Translated, it gives CASSFSSSAGEQETQYF.

The gene calls are TRBV5-6 and TRBJ2-7, with TRBD2 matching over 10 bases. The CDR3 loop spans 17 amino acids. The germline gives CDR1 SGHDT, CDR2 YYEEEE. V lost 3 bases to trimming and J lost 3 bases; unmatched junction nucleotides: 12. Here the CDR3 reads CASSSLDLAGVSYEQYV. The CDR3 region has the DNA TGTGCCAGCAGCTCCTTAGACCTAGCGGGAGTGAGCTACGAGCAGTACGTC.

This chain links TRBV19 with TRBJ2-4; D is unclear. CDR1 is LNHDA and CDR2 is SQIVND in the germline V gene (reference sequence). This CDR3 is 14 amino acids long. V lost 3 bases and J lost 3, with 9 bases in between. The DNA for the CDR3 is TGTGCCAGTAGTATCTCAGGTGGCAAAAACATTCAGTACTTC. This codes for CASSISGGKNIQYF.

A single count supports this clone. The V gene is TRBV27, the J gene TRBJ2-3, with TRBD2 matching 9 bases. The CDR3 runs 15 residues. Unmatched junction bases numbered 5, after V lost 5 bases and J lost 2 bases. Germline CDR1 MNHEY, CDR2 SMNVEV (reference sequence). CDR3 DNA sequence: TGTGCCAGCAGTAGCCGGACTAGCGACACAGATACGCAGTATTTT. This codes for CASSSRTSDTDTQYF.

The chain combines TRBV24-1 with TRBJ1-2, with TRBD1 identical over 11 bases. Trimming cost V 3 bases and J 5 bases; bases outside gene matches: 10. Germline CDR1 is KGHDR and CDR2 is SFDVKD. The length of the CDR3 is 17 residues. As DNA, the CDR3 is TGTGCCACCAGTGATGGGAGGACAGGGGGCGATAGGTATGGCTACACCTTC. Residues: CATSDGRTGGDRYGYTF.

This clone has more than one count but fewer than ten. The chain has TRBV5-6 and TRBJ1-5, with D possibly being TRBD1 (5 bases). The CDR3 has 13 amino acids. CDR1 and CDR2 (germline): SGHDT, YYEEEE. The germline V and J ends were trimmed by 3 bases and 7 bases, with 11 bases remaining between them. The CDR3 sequence: CASSYQGDQPQHF. The CDR3 nucleotides are TGTGCCAGCAGCTATCAGGGCGACCAGCCCCAGCATTTT.

This chain uses TRBV5-8 with TRBJ1-4; a possible D gene is TRBD1 (5 bases). This CDR3 is built from 15 residues. The germline CDR1 and CDR2 sequences are SGHTS and YDEGEE. The V and J ends lost 0 bases and 5 bases respectively, with 11 bases between them. CDR3 sequence reads: CASSLGRADNEKLFF. The CDR3 DNA reads as TGTGCCAGCAGCTTGGGCAGGGCCGACAATGAAAAACTGTTTTTT.

The chain employs TRBV6-6 and TRBJ1-5; D perhaps matches TRBD1 (5 bases). The CDR3 is 13 residues long. The germline gives CDR1 MNHNY, CDR2 SVGAGI (reference sequence). The V end lost 10 bases, the J end lost 0 bases, and 10 bases lay between the germline ends. This CDR3 reads CATGPFSNQPQHF. The CDR3 bases are TGTGCCACAGGGCCCTTTAGCAATCAGCCCCAGCATTTT.

The chain is built from TRBV29-1 and TRBJ2-5, with TRBD2 matching 11 bases. This CDR3 has 14 residues. With 3 bases clipped from V and 5 bases from J, the junction kept 5 bases outside the gene matches. Germline CDR1 and CDR2: SQVTM and ANQGSEA. CDR3 loop: CSVDPSGRWETQYF. In DNA form, the CDR3 reads TGCAGCGTTGATCCTAGCGGGAGGTGGGAGACCCAGTACTTC.

This sequence joins TRBV12-3 or TRBV12-4 and TRBJ2-4, with D maybe TRBD1 (6 bases). This CDR3 contains 13 residues. V lost 8 bases and J 7 bases, leaving 15 bases between the germline ends. CDR3 coding DNA: TGTGCCAGCGGAAAAACCCAGGGGAACATTCAGTACTTC. Encoded protein: CASGKTQGNIQYF.

The chain links TRBV5-1 to TRBJ2-7, with TRBD2 identical over 11 bases. V shed 4 bases, J shed 1 base, and the junction held 7 bases outside the gene matches. From germline, CDR1 is SGHRS and CDR2 YFSETQ. This CDR3 contains 16 residues. CDR3 sequence: CASSAQTSGKSYEQYV. CDR3 DNA sequence: TGCGCCAGCAGCGCGCAGACTAGCGGGAAATCCTACGAGCAGTACGTC.

The chain carries TRBV2 and TRBJ1-3; 8 bases align to TRBD1. From germline, CDR1 is SNHLY and CDR2 FYNNEI. V lost 7 bases, J lost 3 bases, and 5 bases stayed unmatched. The CDR3 contains 14 residues. CDR3 sequence reads: CASKIDRGGNTIYF. DNA for the CDR3: TGTGCCAGCAAAATAGACAGGGGTGGAAACACCATATATTTT.

This sequence joins TRBV6-5 and TRBJ2-7, with 10 bases matching TRBD2. The CDR3 is 14 residues long. CDR1 and CDR2 (germline): MNHEY, SVGAGI. V lost 7 bases and J lost 2; bases outside the gene matches: 5. The CDR3 spells CASNLLAGPYEQYF. CDR3 nucleotides: TGTGCCAGCAATCTACTAGCGGGACCCTACGAGCAGTACTTC.

The rearrangement links TRBV4-2 to TRBJ1-4; tentatively, D is TRBD1 (6 bases). Germline-derived CDR1 and CDR2 are LGHNA and YNFKEQ. CDR3 length: 16 residues. Trimming shortened V by 0 bases and J by 5 bases, and 13 bases separated the two germline ends. CDR3: CASSQDRGAANEKLFF. The CDR3 DNA follows: TGTGCCAGCAGCCAAGATCGGGGGGCCGCGAATGAAAAACTGTTTTTT.

The table lists this clone with a few counts. J is TRBJ2-3 and V is TRBV7-9; D is unresolved. Germline CDR1 SEHNR, CDR2 FQNEAQ (reference sequence). Trimming took off 3 bases at V and 4 bases at J, with 8 bases between the two ends. The CDR3 contains 13 residues. This CDR3 reads CASSFQLADTQYF. DNA of the CDR3: TGTGCCAGCAGCTTTCAGCTAGCAGATACGCAGTATTTT.